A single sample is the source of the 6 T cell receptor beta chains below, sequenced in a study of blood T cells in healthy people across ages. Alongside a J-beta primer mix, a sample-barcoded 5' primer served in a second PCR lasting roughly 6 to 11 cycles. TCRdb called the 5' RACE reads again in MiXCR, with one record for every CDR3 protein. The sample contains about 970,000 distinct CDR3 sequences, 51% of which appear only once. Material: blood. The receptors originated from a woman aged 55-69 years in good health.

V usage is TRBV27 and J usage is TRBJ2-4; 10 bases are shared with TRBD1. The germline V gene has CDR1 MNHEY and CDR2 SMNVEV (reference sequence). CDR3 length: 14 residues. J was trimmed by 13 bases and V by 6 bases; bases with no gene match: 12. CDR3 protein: CASRGTGALSEQYF. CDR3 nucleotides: TGTGCCAGCAGAGGGACAGGGGCCCTTTCGGAGCAGTACTTC.

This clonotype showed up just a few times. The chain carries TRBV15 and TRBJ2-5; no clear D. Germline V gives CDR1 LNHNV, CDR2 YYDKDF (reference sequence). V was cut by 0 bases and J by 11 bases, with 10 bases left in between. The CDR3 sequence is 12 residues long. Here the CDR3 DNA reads TGTGCCACCAGCAGAGATTATGTAGAGCAGTACTTC. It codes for CATSRDYVEQYF.

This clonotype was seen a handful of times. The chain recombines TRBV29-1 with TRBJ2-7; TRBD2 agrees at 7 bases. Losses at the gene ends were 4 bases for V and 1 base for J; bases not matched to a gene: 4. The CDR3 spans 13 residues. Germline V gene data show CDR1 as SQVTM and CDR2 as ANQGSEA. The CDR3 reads CSVVGGRSYEQYF. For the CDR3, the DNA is TGCAGCGTTGTTGGCGGGAGATCCTACGAGCAGTACTTC.

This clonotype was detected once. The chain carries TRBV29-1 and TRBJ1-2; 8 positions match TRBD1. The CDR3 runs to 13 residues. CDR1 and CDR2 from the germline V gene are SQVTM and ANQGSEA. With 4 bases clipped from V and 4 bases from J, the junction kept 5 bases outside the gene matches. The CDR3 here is CSVVGQGAYGYTF. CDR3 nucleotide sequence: TGCAGCGTTGTAGGGCAGGGGGCCTATGGCTACACCTTC.

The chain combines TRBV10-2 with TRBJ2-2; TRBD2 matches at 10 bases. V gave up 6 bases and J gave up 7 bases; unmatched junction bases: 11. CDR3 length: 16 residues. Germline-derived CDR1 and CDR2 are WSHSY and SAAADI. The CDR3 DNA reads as TGCGCCAGCAGCCTCGCTAGCGGGAGAGGCGGCGGGGAGCTGTTTTTT. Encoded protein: CASSLASGRGGGELFF.

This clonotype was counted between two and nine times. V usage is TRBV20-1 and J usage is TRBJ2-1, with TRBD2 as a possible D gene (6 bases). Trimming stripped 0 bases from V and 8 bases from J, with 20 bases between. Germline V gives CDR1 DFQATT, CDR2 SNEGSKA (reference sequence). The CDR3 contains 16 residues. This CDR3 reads CSAREGTTRAIHEQFF. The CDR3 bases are TGCAGTGCTAGAGAGGGAACGACTAGGGCAATTCATGAGCAGTTCTTC.